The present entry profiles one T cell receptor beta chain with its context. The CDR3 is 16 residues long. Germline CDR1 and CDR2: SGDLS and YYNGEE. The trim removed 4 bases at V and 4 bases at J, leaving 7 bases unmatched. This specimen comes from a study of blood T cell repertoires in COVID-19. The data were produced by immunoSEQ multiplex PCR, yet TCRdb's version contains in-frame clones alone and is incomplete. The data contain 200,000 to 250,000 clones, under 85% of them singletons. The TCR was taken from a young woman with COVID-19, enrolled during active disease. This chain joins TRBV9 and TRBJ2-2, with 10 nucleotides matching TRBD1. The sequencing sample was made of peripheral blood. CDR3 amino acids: CASSPRQGAGTGELFF. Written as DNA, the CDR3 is TGTGCCAGCAGCCCCCGACAGGGGGCGGGCACCGGGGAGCTGTTTTTT.